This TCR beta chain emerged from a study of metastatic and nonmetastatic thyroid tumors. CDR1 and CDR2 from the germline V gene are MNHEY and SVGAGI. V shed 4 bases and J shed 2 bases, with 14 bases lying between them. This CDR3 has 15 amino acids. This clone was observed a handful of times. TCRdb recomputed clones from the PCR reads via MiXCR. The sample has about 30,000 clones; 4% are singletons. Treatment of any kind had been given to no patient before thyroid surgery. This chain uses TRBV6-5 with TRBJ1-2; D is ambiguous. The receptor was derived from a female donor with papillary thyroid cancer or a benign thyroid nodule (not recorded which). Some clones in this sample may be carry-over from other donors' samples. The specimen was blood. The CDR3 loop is CASSSLSRSNYGYTF. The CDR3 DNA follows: TGTGCCAGCAGTTCCCTTTCTAGGTCCAACTATGGCTACACCTTC.